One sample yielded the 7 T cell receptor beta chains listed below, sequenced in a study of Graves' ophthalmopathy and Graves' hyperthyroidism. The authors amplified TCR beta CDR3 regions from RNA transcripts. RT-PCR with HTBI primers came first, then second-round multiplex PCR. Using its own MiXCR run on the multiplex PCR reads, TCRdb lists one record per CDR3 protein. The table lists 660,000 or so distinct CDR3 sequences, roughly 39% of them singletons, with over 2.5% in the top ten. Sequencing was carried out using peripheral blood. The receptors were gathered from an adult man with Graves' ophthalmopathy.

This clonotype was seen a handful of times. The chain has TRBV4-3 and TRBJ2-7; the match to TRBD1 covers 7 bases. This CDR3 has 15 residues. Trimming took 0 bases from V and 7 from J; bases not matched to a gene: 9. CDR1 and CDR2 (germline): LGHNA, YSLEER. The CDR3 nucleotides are TGCGCCAGCAGCCAAGACCCCGACAGGGCGAGGGAGCAGTACTTC. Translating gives CASSQDPDRAREQYF.

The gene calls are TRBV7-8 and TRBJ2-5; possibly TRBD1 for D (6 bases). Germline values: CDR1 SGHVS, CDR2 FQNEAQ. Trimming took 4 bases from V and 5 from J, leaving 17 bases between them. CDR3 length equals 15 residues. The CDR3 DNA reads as TGTGCCAGCAGCTACGAGACAGGAGGAGCTGAGACCCAGTACTTC. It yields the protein CASSYETGGAETQYF.

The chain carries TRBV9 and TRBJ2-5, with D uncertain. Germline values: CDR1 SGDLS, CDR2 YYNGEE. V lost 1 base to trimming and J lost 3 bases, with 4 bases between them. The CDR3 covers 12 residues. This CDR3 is CASSVSEETQYF. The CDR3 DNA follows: TGTGCCAGCAGCGTAAGCGAAGAGACCCAGTACTTC.

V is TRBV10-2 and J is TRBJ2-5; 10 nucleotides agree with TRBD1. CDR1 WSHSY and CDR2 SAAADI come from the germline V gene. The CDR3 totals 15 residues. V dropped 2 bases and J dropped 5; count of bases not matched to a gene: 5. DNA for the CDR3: TGCGCCAGCAGTGAGGGGACAGGGGCCTATGAGACCCAGTACTTC. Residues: CASSEGTGAYETQYF.

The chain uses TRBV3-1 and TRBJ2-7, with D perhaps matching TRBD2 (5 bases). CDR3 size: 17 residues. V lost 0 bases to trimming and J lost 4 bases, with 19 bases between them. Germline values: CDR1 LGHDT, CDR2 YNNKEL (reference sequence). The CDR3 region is CASSQDMSGVRGYEQYF. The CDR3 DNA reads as TGTGCCAGCAGCCAAGATATGAGCGGCGTCCGAGGGTACGAGCAGTACTTC.

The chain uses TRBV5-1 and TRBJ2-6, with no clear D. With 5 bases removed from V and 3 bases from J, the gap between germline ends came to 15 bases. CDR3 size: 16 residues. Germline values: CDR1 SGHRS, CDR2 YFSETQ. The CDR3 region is CASRSAETYGANVLTF. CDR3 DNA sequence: TGCGCCAGCAGAAGTGCGGAGACCTATGGGGCCAACGTCCTGACTTTC.

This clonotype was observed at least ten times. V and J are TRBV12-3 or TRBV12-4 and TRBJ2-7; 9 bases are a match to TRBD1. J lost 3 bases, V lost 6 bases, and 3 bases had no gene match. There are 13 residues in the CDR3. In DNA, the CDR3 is TGTGCCAGCAGCTGGGACAGGGTCTACGAGCAGTACTTC. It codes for CASSWDRVYEQYF.